These T cell receptor beta chains were read from a single sample in a study of shared T cell receptors in the human thymus. The repertoire was sequenced with immunoSEQ multiplex PCR; TCRdb's copy has only in-frame clones and lacks some. Here the sample spans some 720,000 clones, around 89% being singletons. The data were also submitted as part of a second study, on human thymus T cells.

The material sequenced was thymocytes. These receptors all come from a boy in the first two years of life with a congenital heart defect. Each CDR3 is given with its conserved first and last residue. A D gene is named only where the DNA matches it firmly.

j_gene: TRBJ2-7
d_gene: -
v_gene: TRBV15
CDR3nt: TGTGCCACCAGCAGAGGAGAGGGCCAGGAATGCTCCTACGAGCAGTACTTC
CDR3aa: CATSRGEGQECSYEQYF

j_gene: TRBJ1-1
d_gene: -
v_gene: TRBV6-5
CDR3nt: TGTGCCAGCAGTTTAAGTCCCAGGGTTGCTTGCACTGAAGCTTTCTTT
CDR3aa: CASSLSPRVACTEAFF

j_gene: TRBJ2-7
d_gene: -
v_gene: TRBV12-2
CDR3nt: TGTGCAAGTCCCCCCGTGGGCTTCTTCTCCTACGAGCAGTACTTC
CDR3aa: CASPPVGFFSYEQYF

j_gene: TRBJ2-1
d_gene: -
v_gene: TRBV14
CDR3nt: TGTGCCAGCAGCCAAGAACGTCCCCGGGGCAATGAGCAGTTCTTC
CDR3aa: CASSQERPRGNEQFF

j_gene: TRBJ2-3
d_gene: TRBD2
v_gene: TRBV4-2
CDR3nt: TGTGCCAGCAGCCAAGGGGGGACTAGCGGGATTACGCAGTATTTT
CDR3aa: CASSQGGTSGITQYF

j_gene: TRBJ2-1
d_gene: TRBD2
v_gene: TRBV19
CDR3nt: TGTGCCAGTAGTATTCCGCGGACTAGCGGGAAAGGAGACGAGCAGTTCTTC
CDR3aa: CASSIPRTSGKGDEQFF

j_gene: TRBJ1-2
d_gene: -
v_gene: TRBV27
CDR3nt: TGTGCCAGCAGTATGGCCGTGCTGGGCGGGGGCTACACCTTC
CDR3aa: CASSMAVLGGGYTF

j_gene: TRBJ2-7
d_gene: TRBD2
v_gene: TRBV6-5
CDR3nt: TGTGCCAGCGGTGGGACTAGCGGGAGGGCCGGGCAGTACTTC
CDR3aa: CASGGTSGRAGQYF

j_gene: TRBJ2-2
d_gene: -
v_gene: TRBV13
CDR3nt: TGTGCCAGCAGCTTAGTTTCGGGCACCGGGGAGCTGTTTTTT
CDR3aa: CASSLVSGTGELFF

j_gene: TRBJ2-5
d_gene: TRBD2
v_gene: TRBV6-9
CDR3nt: TGTGCCAGCAAGTATCGGTGCAGCGGGATATTAGAGACCCAGTACTTC
CDR3aa: CASKYRCSGILETQYF

j_gene: TRBJ1-2
d_gene: -
v_gene: TRBV7-9
CDR3nt: TGTGCCAGCAGCTTAGGGACCTCACTCAGGGGTTCTAACTATGGCTACACCTTC
CDR3aa: CASSLGTSLRGSNYGYTF

j_gene: TRBJ1-2
d_gene: -
v_gene: TRBV30
CDR3nt: TGTGCATGGAGTGTACGGTGGGGCAGGGGAAACTATGGCTACACCTTC
CDR3aa: CAWSVRWGRGNYGYTF

j_gene: TRBJ2-7
d_gene: TRBD2
v_gene: TRBV7-9
CDR3nt: TGTGCCAGCAGCTTAGCTATAGCGGGAGGCCAGAGCTCCTACGAGCAGTACTTC
CDR3aa: CASSLAIAGGQSSYEQYF

j_gene: TRBJ1-5
d_gene: -
v_gene: TRBV5-8
CDR3nt: TGTGCCAGCAGCGCAGGCACATTGAGTGCGGGATACAATCAGCCCCAGCATTTT
CDR3aa: CASSAGTLSAGYNQPQHF

j_gene: TRBJ2-7
d_gene: -
v_gene: TRBV2
CDR3nt: TGTGCCAGCAGTGAGCGGACAGCCTACGAGCAGTACTTC
CDR3aa: CASSERTAYEQYF

j_gene: TRBJ1-5
d_gene: -
v_gene: TRBV15
CDR3nt: TGTGCCACCAGCAGGTACTCAAAGGTCACTCAGGGCTATAGCAATCAGCCCCAGCATTTT
CDR3aa: CATSRYSKVTQGYSNQPQHF

j_gene: TRBJ2-2
d_gene: -
v_gene: TRBV28
CDR3nt: TGTGCCAGCAGTTTTGTCGAGCCACGACGAGGCACCGGGGAGCTGTTTTTT
CDR3aa: CASSFVEPRRGTGELFF

j_gene: TRBJ1-2
d_gene: -
v_gene: TRBV23-1
CDR3nt: TGCGCCAGCAGTCAAAGTCGCTTGGGCAACTATGGCTACACCTTC
CDR3aa: CASSQSRLGNYGYTF

j_gene: TRBJ1-1
d_gene: -
v_gene: TRBV21-1
CDR3nt: TGTGCCAGCAGCAAGGGACAGTTAAACACTGAAGCTTTCTTT
CDR3aa: CASSKGQLNTEAFF

j_gene: TRBJ2-1
d_gene: TRBD2
v_gene: TRBV4-2
CDR3nt: TGTGCCAGCAGGGACGGGGGACTAGCGGAGGGGAGCTCCTACAATGAGCAGTTCTTC
CDR3aa: CASRDGGLAEGSSYNEQFF

j_gene: TRBJ1-3
d_gene: TRBD1
v_gene: TRBV5-4
CDR3nt: TGTGCCAGCCGCGGACAGGGGGGTATTCGCTCTGGAAACACCATATATTTT
CDR3aa: CASRGQGGIRSGNTIYF

j_gene: TRBJ2-7
d_gene: -
v_gene: TRBV29-1
CDR3nt: TGCAGCGTTATCTCCAGACTCTCCTACGAGCAGTACTTC
CDR3aa: CSVISRLSYEQYF

j_gene: TRBJ2-1
d_gene: -
v_gene: TRBV19
CDR3nt: TGTGCCAGTAGCTCTATCTACAATGAGCAGTTCTTC
CDR3aa: CASSSIYNEQFF

j_gene: TRBJ1-4
d_gene: TRBD1
v_gene: TRBV28
CDR3nt: TGTGCCAGCAGTTTCCAGGGACAGGGGATGTTCGCTGAAAAACTGTTTTTT
CDR3aa: CASSFQGQGMFAEKLFF

j_gene: TRBJ1-2
d_gene: TRBD1
v_gene: TRBV27
CDR3nt: TGTGCCAGCAGTTATCATCCGGGACAGGGGCCAATCTATGGCTACACCTTC
CDR3aa: CASSYHPGQGPIYGYTF

j_gene: TRBJ2-2
d_gene: -
v_gene: TRBV11-3
CDR3nt: TGTGCCAGCAGCGGGCCCGAGGGAGCGAACACCGGGGAGCTGTTTTTT
CDR3aa: CASSGPEGANTGELFF